Listed here is a single T cell receptor beta chain. This specimen comes from a study of control samples from healthy donors and cancer patients. TCRdb's copy holds only in-frame clones and misses some; the assay was immunoSEQ multiplex PCR. Of 100,000 to 150,000 clones in the sample, approximately 90% were seen once. The TCR originated in a woman in her 50s in good health. Sequencing was done on a sample of blood.

CDR3: CASVFGRIDLYGYTF. The CDR3 DNA is TGTGCCAGCGTATTCGGTAGAATCGATCTCTATGGCTACACCTTC. This sequence joins TRBV6-5 and TRBJ1-2, with D unresolved. V lost 8 bases to trimming and J lost 4 bases, with 20 bases between them. The CDR3 covers 15 residues. CDR1 is MNHEY, CDR2 SVGAGI, per germline.